The rows below give T cell receptor beta chains drawn from one sample of a study of shared clonotypes between healthy human individuals. The repertoire was sequenced with immunoSEQ multiplex PCR; TCRdb's copy has only in-frame clones and lacks some. Found here are roughly 1,100,000 clones, approximately 70% of them singletons; the top ten hold over 1.3%. The sample consisted of memory CD4+ T cells sorted from blood. All receptors derive from a man aged 18 to 30 in good health. The CDR3 runs from the conserved cysteine through the conserved F or W. D genes are given only for firm matches. The listing skips clone size in some rows; elsewhere it reads once, few, many or a size class.

size: NA
D: NA
V: TRBV5-4
J: TRBJ1-4
DNA: TGTGCCAGCAGCTATGGGGGTAATAATGAAAAACTGTTTTTT
CDR3: CASSYGGNNEKLFF

size: NA
D: NA
V: TRBV2
J: TRBJ2-2
DNA: TGTGCCAGCAGTGCTGGGACCTTCACCGGGGAGCTGTTTTTT
CDR3: CASSAGTFTGELFF

size: once
D: NA
V: TRBV28
J: TRBJ2-7
DNA: TGTGCCAGCAGTACTCAGGGGTCTCGCTACGAGCAGTACTTC
CDR3: CASSTQGSRYEQYF

size: NA
D: TRBD1
V: TRBV2
J: TRBJ1-5
DNA: TGTGCCAGCGCGAATGGACAGGGGAATCAGCCCCAGCATTTT
CDR3: CASANGQGNQPQHF

size: many
D: NA
V: TRBV5-4
J: TRBJ1-4
DNA: TGTGCCAGCAGCTTGCGGGCCTCAACTAATGAAAAACTGTTTTTT
CDR3: CASSLRASTNEKLFF

size: NA
D: NA
V: TRBV27
J: TRBJ2-1
DNA: TGTGCCAGCAGTTTCGCGGGACGCAGAGACAATGAGCAGTTCTTC
CDR3: CASSFAGRRDNEQFF

size: few
D: TRBD2
V: TRBV15
J: TRBJ2-1
DNA: TGTGCCACCAGCAGAGAAAGCGGGATAGGTACTGAGCAGTTCTTC
CDR3: CATSRESGIGTEQFF

size: NA
D: NA
V: TRBV10-3
J: TRBJ1-2
DNA: TGTGCCGTCGATAGGGGGGCTGCTAACTATGGCTACACCTTC
CDR3: CAVDRGAANYGYTF

size: few
D: TRBD2
V: TRBV27
J: TRBJ2-7
DNA: TGTGCCAGCAGTCTAACTAGCGGGTCCCCCTACGAGCAGTACTTC
CDR3: CASSLTSGSPYEQYF

size: few
D: NA
V: TRBV19
J: TRBJ1-5
DNA: TGTGCCAGTGAGTGGGGGCGGAATCAGCCCCAGCATTTT
CDR3: CASEWGRNQPQHF

size: NA
D: TRBD1
V: TRBV6-1
J: TRBJ1-1
DNA: TGTGCCAGCAGTGTGGAGGACAGGGCGAGGAACACTGAAGCTTTCTTT
CDR3: CASSVEDRARNTEAFF

size: few
D: NA
V: TRBV5-1
J: TRBJ1-1
DNA: TGCGCCAGCAGTCAGGAACCGGGGGTCCGAACTGAAGCTTTCTTT
CDR3: CASSQEPGVRTEAFF

size: NA
D: NA
V: TRBV2
J: TRBJ1-6
DNA: TGTGCCAGCAGAGGGGACACGAATTCACCCCTCCACTTT
CDR3: CASRGDTNSPLHF

size: NA
D: TRBD2
V: TRBV7-9
J: TRBJ2-1
DNA: TGTGCCAGCAGCCTGGGTACTAGCGGGAATAACTACAATGAGCAGTTCTTC
CDR3: CASSLGTSGNNYNEQFF

size: NA
D: TRBD1
V: TRBV18
J: TRBJ1-5
DNA: TGTGCCAGCTCACCGACAGGGGGTGGCAATCAGCCCCAGCATTTT
CDR3: CASSPTGGGNQPQHF

size: NA
D: NA
V: TRBV5-4
J: TRBJ2-5
DNA: TGTGCCAGCAGCTTGGTATTGTCTGGACCACAAGAGACCCAGTACTTC
CDR3: CASSLVLSGPQETQYF